This entry concerns a single T cell receptor (beta chain). The data were obtained in a study of STAT5B mutations in CD4+ large granular lymphocyte leukemia. V gave up 0 bases and J gave up 4 bases, with 4 bases separating them. The germline CDR1 and CDR2 sequences are WSHSY and SAAADI. This CDR3 is built from 12 residues. Measured with immunoSEQ multiplex PCR; TCRdb has only the in-frame clones, and not every one. The sample holds around 32,000 clones; around 73% are singletons and the top ten take 2% to 3%. J is TRBJ2-7 and V is TRBV10-2; D gene ambiguous. The sequencing input was CD4+ T cells from blood buffy coats. The TCR originated in a human donor in good health. The CDR3 DNA reads as TGCGCCAGCAGTGAGTCGAGTTACGAGCAGTACTTC. Translation: CASSESSYEQYF.